This T cell receptor (beta chain) was observed in a study of CD8 T cells in Susac syndrome. From blood CD8+ and CD4+ T cells, TCR beta sequences were generated. The CD8+ and CD4+ T cells were isolated magnetically using a negative isolation approach, whereas the TEMRA cells were enriched by FACS. With respect to this clonotype: Its antigen is unidentified.

This CDR3 contains 15 residues. Trimming removed 4 bases at V and 4 bases at J, with 15 bases between. Per germline, CDR1 MNHEY and CDR2 SVGEGT. Study-level results: An acknowledgment was made by the study that its TCR sequencing and HLA analysis involved relatively few individuals.

RNA totalling about 0.45 to 1 ug underwent reverse transcription with random hexamers. Amplification of TCR beta CDR3 spanned 54 Vbeta and 13 Jbeta via immunoSEQ multiplex PCR. A single record per CDR3 protein comes from TCRdb applying MiXCR to the immunoSEQ multiplex PCR reads. Counted here are 160,000 or so distinct CDR3 sequences, 85% to 95% occurring once; the ten biggest clones make up 0.15% to 0.2%. The V call is TRBV6-2 or TRBV6-3, the J call TRBJ2-3; tentatively, D is TRBD2 (6 bases). The source of this sequence is a human donor with multiple sclerosis. The sequencing input was CD8+ T cells from PBMCs. CDR3 residues: CASSWDLGGADTQYF. In DNA form, the CDR3 reads TGTGCCAGCAGTTGGGACTTGGGAGGCGCAGATACGCAGTATTTT.